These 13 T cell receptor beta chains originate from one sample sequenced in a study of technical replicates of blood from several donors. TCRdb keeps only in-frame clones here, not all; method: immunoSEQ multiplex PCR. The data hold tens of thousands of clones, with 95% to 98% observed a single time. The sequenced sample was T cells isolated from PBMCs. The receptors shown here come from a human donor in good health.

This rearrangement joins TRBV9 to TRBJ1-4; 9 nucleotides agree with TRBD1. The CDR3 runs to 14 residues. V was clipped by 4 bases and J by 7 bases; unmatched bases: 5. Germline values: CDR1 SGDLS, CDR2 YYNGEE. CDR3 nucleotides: TGTGCCAGCAGCTCCGGGACAGGGAGTGAAAAACTGTTTTTT. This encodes CASSSGTGSEKLFF.

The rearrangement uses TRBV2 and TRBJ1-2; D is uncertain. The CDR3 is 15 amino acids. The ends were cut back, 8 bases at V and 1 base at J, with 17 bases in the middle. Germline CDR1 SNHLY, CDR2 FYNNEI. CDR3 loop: CASSHRTGINYGYTF. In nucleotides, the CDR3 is TGTGCCAGCTCTCATAGGACGGGGATTAACTATGGCTACACCTTC.

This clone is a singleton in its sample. The CDR3 protein is CAIKRGIMNTEAFF. The CDR3, as DNA: TGTGCCATCAAAAGGGGTATTATGAACACTGAAGCTTTCTTT. V and J are TRBV10-3 and TRBJ1-1; D possibly corresponds to TRBD1 (5 bases). This CDR3 is built from 14 residues. Germline CDR1 ENHRY, CDR2 SYGVKD. Trimming pared 7 bases from V and 0 bases from J, leaving 12 bases between.

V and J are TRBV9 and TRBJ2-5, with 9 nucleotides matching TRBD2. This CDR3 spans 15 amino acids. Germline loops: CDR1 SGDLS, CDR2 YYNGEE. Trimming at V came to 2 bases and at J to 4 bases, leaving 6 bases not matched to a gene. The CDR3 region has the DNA TGTGCCAGCAGCGTTAGCGGGAGAGGGGGAGAGACCCAGTACTTC. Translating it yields CASSVSGRGGETQYF.

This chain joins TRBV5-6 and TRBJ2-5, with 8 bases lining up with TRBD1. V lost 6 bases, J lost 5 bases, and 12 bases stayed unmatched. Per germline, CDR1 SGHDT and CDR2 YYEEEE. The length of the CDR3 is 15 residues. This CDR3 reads CASNLWQGATETQYF. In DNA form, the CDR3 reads TGTGCCAGCAACCTATGGCAGGGGGCTACGGAGACCCAGTACTTC.

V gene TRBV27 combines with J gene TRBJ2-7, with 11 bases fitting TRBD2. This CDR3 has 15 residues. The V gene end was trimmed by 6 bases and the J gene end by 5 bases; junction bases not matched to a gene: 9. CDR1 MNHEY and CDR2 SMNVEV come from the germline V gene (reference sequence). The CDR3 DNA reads TGTGCCAGCAGAATAGCGGGAGGGCTGGGGGACGAGCAGTACTTC. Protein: CASRIAGGLGDEQYF.

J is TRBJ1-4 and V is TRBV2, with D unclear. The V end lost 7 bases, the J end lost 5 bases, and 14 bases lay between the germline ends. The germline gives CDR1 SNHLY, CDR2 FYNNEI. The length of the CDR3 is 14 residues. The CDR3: CASTRQPGNEKLFF. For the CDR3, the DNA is TGTGCCAGCACCAGGCAACCTGGGAATGAAAAACTGTTTTTT.

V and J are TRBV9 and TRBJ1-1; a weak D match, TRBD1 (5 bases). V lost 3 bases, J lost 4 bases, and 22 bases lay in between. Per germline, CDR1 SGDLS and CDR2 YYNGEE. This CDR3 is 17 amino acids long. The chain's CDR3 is CASSDTFGGRRGTEAFF. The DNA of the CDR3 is TGTGCCAGCAGCGACACCTTCGGGGGGAGAAGAGGCACTGAAGCTTTCTTT.

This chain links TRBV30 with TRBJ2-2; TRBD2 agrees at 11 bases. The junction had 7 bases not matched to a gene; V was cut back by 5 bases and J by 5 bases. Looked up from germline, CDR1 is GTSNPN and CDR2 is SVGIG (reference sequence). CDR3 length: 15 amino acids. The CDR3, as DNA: TGTGCCTGGGACCTAGCGGGAGGATATACCGGGGAGCTGTTTTTT. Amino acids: CAWDLAGGYTGELFF.

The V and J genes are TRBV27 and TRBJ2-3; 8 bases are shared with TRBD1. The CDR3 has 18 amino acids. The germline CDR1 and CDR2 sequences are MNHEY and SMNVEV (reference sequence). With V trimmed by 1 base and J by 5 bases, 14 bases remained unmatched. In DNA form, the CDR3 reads TGTGCCAGCAGTTTATTGACCCCCCGGGACAGGTGGGGAGATACGCAGTATTTT. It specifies CASSLLTPRDRWGDTQYF.

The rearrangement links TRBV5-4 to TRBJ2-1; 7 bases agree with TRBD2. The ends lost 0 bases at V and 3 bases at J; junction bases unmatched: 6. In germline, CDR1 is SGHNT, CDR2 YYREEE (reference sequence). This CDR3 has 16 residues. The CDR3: CASSLEASGHYNEQFF. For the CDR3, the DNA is TGTGCCAGCAGCTTGGAGGCTAGCGGACACTACAATGAGCAGTTCTTC.

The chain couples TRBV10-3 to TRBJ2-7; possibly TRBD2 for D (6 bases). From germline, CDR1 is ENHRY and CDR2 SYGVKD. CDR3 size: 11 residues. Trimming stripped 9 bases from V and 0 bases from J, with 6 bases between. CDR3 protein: CAISGSYEQYF. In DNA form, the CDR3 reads TGTGCCATTAGCGGCTCCTACGAGCAGTACTTC.

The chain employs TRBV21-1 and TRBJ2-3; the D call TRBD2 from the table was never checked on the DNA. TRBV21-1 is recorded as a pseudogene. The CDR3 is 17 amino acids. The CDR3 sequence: CASSPPEEREGADTQYF. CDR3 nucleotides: TGTGCCAGCAGCCCCCCCGAGGAGCGGGAGGGAGCAGATACGCAGTATTTT.